The clone carrying this TCR beta chain was seen a few times. This entry is derived from a study of T cells in Graves' hyperthyroidism and ophthalmopathy. The TCR beta CDR3 regions underwent amplification using RNA transcripts as the source. The study used the HTBI primer set for a first-round RT-PCR of the TCR CDR3. TCRdb independently ran MiXCR on the multiplex PCR reads; one entry per CDR3 protein. The sample lists 480,000 or so distinct CDR3 sequences, approximately 15% seen once, with 15% to 20% in the top ten. CDR1 and CDR2 from the germline V gene are SEHNR and FQNEAQ (reference sequence). The V end was cut by 5 bases, the J end by 5 bases, with 28 bases between. The CDR3 has 19 amino acids.

Sequencing was carried out using blood. The chain carries TRBV7-9 and TRBJ2-1; D tentatively fits TRBD1 or TRBD2 (6 bases each). This clonotype was sampled from a woman under 30 with Graves' hyperthyroidism. The CDR3 sequence is CASSQDTNGGQGGHNEQFF. CDR3 bases: TGTGCCAGCAGCCAAGATACGAACGGGGGACAAGGGGGGCACAATGAGCAGTTCTTC.